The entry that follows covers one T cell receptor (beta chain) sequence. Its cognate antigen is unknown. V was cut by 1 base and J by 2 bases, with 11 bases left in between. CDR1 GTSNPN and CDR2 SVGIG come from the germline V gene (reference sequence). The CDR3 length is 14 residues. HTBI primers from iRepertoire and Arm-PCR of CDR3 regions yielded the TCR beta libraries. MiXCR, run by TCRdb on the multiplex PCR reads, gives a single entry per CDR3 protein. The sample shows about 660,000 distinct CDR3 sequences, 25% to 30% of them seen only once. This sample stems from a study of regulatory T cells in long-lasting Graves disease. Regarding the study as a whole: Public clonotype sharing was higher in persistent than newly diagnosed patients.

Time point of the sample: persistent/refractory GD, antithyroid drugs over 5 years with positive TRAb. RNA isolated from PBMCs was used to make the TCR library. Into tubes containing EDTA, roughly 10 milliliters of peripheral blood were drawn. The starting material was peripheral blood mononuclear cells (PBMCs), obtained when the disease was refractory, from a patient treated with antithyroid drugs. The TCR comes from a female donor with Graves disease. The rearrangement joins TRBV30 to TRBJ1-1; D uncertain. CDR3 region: CAWSEEILNTEAFF. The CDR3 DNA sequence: TGTGCCTGGAGTGAGGAAATTCTCAACACTGAAGCTTTCTTT.